This T cell receptor (beta chain) was documented in a study of CD8+CD57+ T cells in acquired aplastic anemia. Overall study context: The study obtained an average of approximately 3 ug of DNA from sorted CD4+ and CD8+ cells. Study outcomes and limitations: CD8+ Simpson's diversity showed no significant patient-control difference. Twenty-nine CD8+ CDR3 sequences were shared between patients and controls.

Germline values: CDR1 SGHVS, CDR2 FQNEAQ. This CDR3 has 15 residues. Trimming left V 1 base short and J 4 bases short, with 11 bases between. On this clonotype: The antigen is unknown.

TCR beta VDJ and CDR3 profiling used genomic DNA as template. TCRdb ran MiXCR on the reads and lists one entry per CDR3 protein. The top ten hold about 45% of the sample, which has about 190,000 distinct CDR3 sequences, around three fifths seen once. The sequence was obtained from a human donor with severe aplastic anemia or a healthy control (not recorded which). The chain combines TRBV7-8 with TRBJ2-4, with unresolved D. The material sequenced was sorted CD4+, CD8+, or CD8+CD57+ T cells (not recorded which) from PBMCs. The CDR3 DNA sequence: TGTGCCAGCAGCTTAGTCATGGCGGTTAAAAACATTCAGTACTTC. This translates into CASSLVMAVKNIQYF.